The rows below give T cell receptor beta chains drawn from one sample of a study. In TCRdb, the 5' RACE reads were re-called with MiXCR into one record per CDR3 protein. The data contain roughly 56,000 distinct CDR3 sequences, around 30% of them seen just once; the ten biggest clones take up around 2%. Sample: tumor-infiltrating naive CD4+ T cells sorted from the breast tumor. These receptors were collected from a female donor with breast cancer. Both conserved end residues are part of each CDR3. A D gene is named only where the DNA matches it firmly. Size values are once, few and many counts, or a class for expanded clones, and some rows have none.

d_call,clone_size,v_call,j_call,cdr3_aa,cdr3_nt
NA,NA,TRBV28,TRBJ2-7,CASSLYVRNEQYF,TGTGCCAGCAGTTTATATGTTAGGAACGAGCAGTACTTC
TRBD2,few,TRBV6-1,TRBJ2-7,CASRGAGGFLGHSYEQYF,TGTGCCAGCAGGGGGGCGGGAGGCTTTTTGGGTCACTCCTACGAGCAGTACTTC
TRBD1,NA,TRBV12-3/TRBV12-4,TRBJ2-1,CASGYRGETYSEQFF,TGTGCCAGCGGTTACAGGGGAGAAACCTACAGTGAGCAGTTCTTC
NA,few,TRBV20-1,TRBJ2-7,CSARETTRGEQYF,TGCAGTGCTAGAGAAACAACCCGGGGCGAGCAGTACTTC
NA,many,TRBV6-5,TRBJ1-1,CASSLGRNTEAFF,TGTGCCAGCAGTTTAGGCCGGAACACTGAAGCTTTCTTT
NA,few,TRBV20-1,TRBJ2-2,CSAPNAGRTGELFF,TGCAGTGCTCCAAACGCGGGGAGGACCGGGGAGCTGTTTTTT
NA,NA,TRBV4-2,TRBJ2-3,CASSQGVTSPRTDTQYF,TGTGCCAGCAGCCAAGGGGTTACGAGCCCCAGGACAGATACGCAGTATTTT
TRBD2,NA,TRBV3-1,TRBJ2-2,CASSQGTRDGELFF,TGTGCCAGCAGCCAAGGGACTAGGGACGGGGAGCTGTTTTTT
NA,NA,TRBV3-1,TRBJ2-1,CASSRQYNEQFF,TGTGCCAGCAGCCGTCAATACAATGAGCAGTTCTTC
TRBD1,NA,TRBV5-6,TRBJ2-7,CASSATGGSPYEQYF,TGTGCCAGCAGCGCGACAGGGGGGAGCCCCTACGAGCAGTACTTC
NA,few,TRBV12-3/TRBV12-4,TRBJ2-1,CASSSLKGQAIGTNNEQFF,TGTGCCAGCAGTTCATTAAAGGGACAGGCTATAGGGACTAACAATGAGCAGTTCTTC
NA,NA,TRBV27,TRBJ1-1,CASSYSDGEAFF,TGTGCCAGCAGTTACAGTGACGGTGAAGCTTTCTTT
NA,many,TRBV7-9,TRBJ1-2,CASSLGEGVGGYTF,TGTGCCAGCAGCTTGGGGGAAGGGGTCGGAGGCTACACCTTC
NA,once,TRBV20-1,TRBJ1-1,CSASTRTEAFF,TGCAGTGCTAGCACACGCACTGAAGCTTTCTTT
NA,NA,TRBV28,TRBJ1-5,CASNPGWGRRQPQHF,TGTGCCAGCAATCCGGGTTGGGGGAGGCGTCAGCCCCAGCATTTT
NA,NA,TRBV5-1,TRBJ1-1,CTSSLGETGTEAFF,TGCACCAGCAGCTTAGGAGAAACGGGCACTGAAGCTTTCTTT
NA,NA,TRBV2,TRBJ2-7,CASSGEQGYEQYF,TGTGCCAGCAGTGGGGAACAAGGCTACGAGCAGTACTTC
TRBD1,NA,TRBV28,TRBJ2-2,CASRRQGDTGELFF,TGTGCCAGCAGGCGACAGGGGGACACCGGGGAGCTGTTTTTT
NA,NA,TRBV19,TRBJ1-4,CASSGIRQKLFF,TGTGCCAGTAGTGGGATTCGGCAGAAACTGTTTTTT
NA,few,TRBV5-1,TRBJ1-1,CASTKGENTEAFF,TGCGCCAGCACCAAGGGGGAGAACACTGAAGCTTTCTTT
NA,few,TRBV11-2,TRBJ1-2,CASSLFQGGGGYTF,TGTGCCAGCAGCTTATTTCAAGGGGGTGGTGGCTACACCTTC
NA,NA,TRBV2,TRBJ2-2,CASSEGRTGLGGGELFF,TGTGCCAGCAGTGAGGGGCGGACAGGTCTCGGGGGAGGGGAGCTGTTTTTT
NA,many,TRBV18,TRBJ1-2,CASSPTDTRGYTF,TGTGCCAGCTCACCGACTGATACTCGGGGCTACACCTTC